This TCR beta chain was identified in a study of spatial heterogeneity in lung cancer. MiXCR, run by TCRdb on the 5' RACE reads, gives a single entry per CDR3 protein. Of over 10,000 distinct CDR3 sequences in the sample, 2.5% to 3.5% were seen once. This clonotype has at least ten counts. Antigen specificity is unknown. The germline V gene has CDR1 SGHNT and CDR2 YYREEE (reference sequence). With 4 bases removed from V and 5 bases from J, the gap between germline ends came to 6 bases. This CDR3 is built from 12 residues. Time point given: sample taken at primary tumor resection. Findings and limits, study-wide: Mutation tallies in tumors tracked expanded intratumoral alpha and beta TCR counts.

The J gene is TRBJ2-2, the V gene TRBV5-4; D gene uncertain. The sample here was lung tumor tissue, taken at surgery. This TCR was recovered from a male donor with early-stage non-small cell lung cancer. CDR3 loop: CASSLPTGELFF. The CDR3 bases are TGTGCCAGCAGCCTCCCGACCGGGGAGCTGTTTTTT.